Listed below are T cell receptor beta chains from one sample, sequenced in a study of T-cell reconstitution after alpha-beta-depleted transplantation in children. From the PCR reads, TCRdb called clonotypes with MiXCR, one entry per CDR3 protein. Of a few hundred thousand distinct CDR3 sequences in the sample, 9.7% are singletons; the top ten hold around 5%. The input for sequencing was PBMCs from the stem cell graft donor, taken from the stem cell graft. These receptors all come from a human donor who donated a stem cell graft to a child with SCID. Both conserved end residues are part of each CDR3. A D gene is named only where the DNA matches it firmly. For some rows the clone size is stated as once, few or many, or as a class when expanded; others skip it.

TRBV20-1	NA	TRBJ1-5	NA	CSADQSSNQPQHF	TGCAGTGCGGACCAGTCTAGCAATCAGCCCCAGCATTTT
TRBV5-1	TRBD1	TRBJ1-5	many	CASSLEGASNQPQHF	TGCGCCAGCAGCTTGGAGGGGGCGAGCAATCAGCCCCAGCATTTT
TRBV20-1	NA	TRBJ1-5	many	CSASAGGGQPQHF	TGCAGTGCTAGTGCGGGGGGAGGTCAGCCCCAGCATTTT
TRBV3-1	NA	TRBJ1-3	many	CASSPQINGNTIYF	TGTGCCAGCAGTCCTCAGATTAACGGAAACACCATATATTTT
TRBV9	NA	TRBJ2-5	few	CASSVWDRETQYF	TGTGCCAGCAGCGTGTGGGATAGGGAGACCCAGTACTTC
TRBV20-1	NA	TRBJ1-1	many	CSGVGVNTEAFF	TGCAGTGGGGTCGGGGTGAACACTGAAGCTTTCTTT
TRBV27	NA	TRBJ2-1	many	CASSLNPTYNEQFF	TGTGCCAGCAGTTTGAACCCCACCTACAATGAGCAGTTCTTC
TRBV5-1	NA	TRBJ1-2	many	CASSAPGDYYGYTF	TGCGCCAGCAGTGCCCCAGGGGATTACTATGGCTACACCTTC
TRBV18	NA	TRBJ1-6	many	CASSPTRDGSPLHF	TGTGCCAGCTCACCAACCAGGGACGGTTCACCCCTCCACTTT
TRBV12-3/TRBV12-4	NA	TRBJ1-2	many	CASSFHRADYGYTF	TGTGCCAGCAGTTTTCACAGGGCGGACTATGGCTACACCTTC
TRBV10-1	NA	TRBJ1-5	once	CARTFREENQPQHF	TGCGCCAGAACCTTTAGGGAGGAGAATCAGCCCCAGCATTTT
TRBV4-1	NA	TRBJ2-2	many	CASSQGRPLGSGELFF	TGCGCCAGCAGCCAAGGCCGACCACTAGGGTCCGGGGAGCTGTTTTTT
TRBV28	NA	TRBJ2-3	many	CASGISTDTQYF	TGTGCCAGCGGTATCAGCACAGATACGCAGTATTTT
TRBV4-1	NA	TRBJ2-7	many	CASSQDEGSPSYEQYF	TGCGCCAGCAGCCAAGACGAGGGTAGTCCCTCCTACGAGCAGTACTTC
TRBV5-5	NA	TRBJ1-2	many	CASSEMTARNYGYTF	TGTGCCAGCAGCGAAATGACAGCTCGTAACTATGGCTACACCTTC
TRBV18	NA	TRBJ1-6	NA	CASSPTDGAVVALHF	TGTGCCAGCTCACCAACCGACGGGGCGGTGGTAGCCCTCCACTTT
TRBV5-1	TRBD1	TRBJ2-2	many	CASSLYSGGRTGELFF	TGCGCCAGCAGCTTGTATTCAGGGGGCCGGACCGGGGAGCTGTTTTTT
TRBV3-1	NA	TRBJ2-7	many	CASSPSSHEQYF	TGTGCCAGCAGCCCATCCAGTCACGAGCAGTACTTC